This is a list of T cell receptor beta chains from one sample in a study of blood T cell repertoires in COVID-19. Assay: immunoSEQ multiplex PCR; the TCRdb copy retains only in-frame clones and omits some. The sample has fewer than 100,000 clones, nearly 90% seen once. Sample: peripheral blood. The receptors derive from a man in his 70s with acute or convalescent COVID-19. The CDR3 runs from the conserved cysteine through the conserved F or W.

15,TRBV11-1,CASSLRRGHTGELFF
16,TRBV5-1,CASSLGSGVSGNTIYF
16,TRBV7-9,CASSPLAGGRTGELFF
15,TRBV9,CASSVAGSRDEKLFF
14,TRBV7-3,CASSPGTGDYEQYF
15,TRBV7-6,CASTPTGSPTGELFF
14,TRBV5-8,CASSLVRVKSKGFF
18,TRBV2,CASSELRTGAPGNQPQHF
16,TRBV7-9,CASKGLAGGYQETQYF
13,TRBV5-1,CASSPDRVGEAFF
14,TRBV7-9,CASSQGQGVSPLHF
13,TRBV6-5,CASSLLHREKLFF
17,TRBV28,CASSRTRLPGQDEKLFF
16,TRBV12-5,CASGPDRGGSYNEQFF
14,TRBV6-1,CASSERFEGRGAFF
12,TRBV4-1,CASGPGGNTIYF
14,TRBV27,CASSRYRSNYGYTF
13,TRBV6-1,CASSDGGYSPLHF
14,TRBV19,CASSLGGGYQPQHF
12,TRBV6-5,CATRDSNQPQHF
11,TRBV25-1,CASSDAYEQYF
15,TRBV3-1/TRBV3-2,CASSPSGGARNEQFF
15,TRBV3-1/TRBV3-2,CASSVRTGGDEKLFF
13,TRBV6-5,CASSYGAGDGYTF
15,TRBV27,CASRLPGLAFNEQYF
16,TRBV10-1,CASSEPAGVGSGELFF
14,TRBV4-2,CASSQDRGYEKLFF
16,TRBV9,CASSPEGRGGKNIQYF
17,TRBV10-1,CASSEAQERGRTDTQYF